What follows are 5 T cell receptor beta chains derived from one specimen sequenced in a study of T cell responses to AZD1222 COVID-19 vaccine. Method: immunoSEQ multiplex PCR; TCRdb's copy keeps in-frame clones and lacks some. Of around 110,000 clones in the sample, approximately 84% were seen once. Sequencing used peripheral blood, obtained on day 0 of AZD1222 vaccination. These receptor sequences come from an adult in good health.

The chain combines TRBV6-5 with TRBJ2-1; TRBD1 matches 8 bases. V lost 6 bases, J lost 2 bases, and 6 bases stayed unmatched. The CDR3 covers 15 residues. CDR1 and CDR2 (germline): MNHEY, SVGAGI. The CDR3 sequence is CASRADRDTYNEQFF. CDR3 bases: TGTGCCAGCAGAGCGGACAGGGACACCTACAATGAGCAGTTCTTC.

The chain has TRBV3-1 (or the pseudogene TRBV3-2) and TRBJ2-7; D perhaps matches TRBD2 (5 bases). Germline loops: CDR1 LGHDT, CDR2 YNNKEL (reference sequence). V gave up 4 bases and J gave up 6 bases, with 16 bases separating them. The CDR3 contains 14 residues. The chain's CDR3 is CASSREGRVGEQYF. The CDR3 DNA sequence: TGTGCCAGCAGCCGAGAGGGTAGGGTTGGCGAGCAGTACTTC.

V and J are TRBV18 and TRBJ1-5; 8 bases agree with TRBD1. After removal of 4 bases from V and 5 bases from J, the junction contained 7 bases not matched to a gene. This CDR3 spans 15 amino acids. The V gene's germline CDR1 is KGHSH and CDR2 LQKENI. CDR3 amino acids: CASSQGQGEYQPQHF. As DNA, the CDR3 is TGTGCCAGCTCACAAGGACAGGGTGAGTATCAGCCCCAGCATTTT.

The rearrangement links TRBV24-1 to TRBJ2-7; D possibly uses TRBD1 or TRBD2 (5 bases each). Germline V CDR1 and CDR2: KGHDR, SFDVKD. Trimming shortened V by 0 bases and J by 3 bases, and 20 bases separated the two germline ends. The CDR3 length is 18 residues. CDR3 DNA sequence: TGTGCCACCAGTGATTTGGGGACCGACTCTAAAGAAAACTACGAGCAGTACTTC. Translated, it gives CATSDLGTDSKENYEQYF.

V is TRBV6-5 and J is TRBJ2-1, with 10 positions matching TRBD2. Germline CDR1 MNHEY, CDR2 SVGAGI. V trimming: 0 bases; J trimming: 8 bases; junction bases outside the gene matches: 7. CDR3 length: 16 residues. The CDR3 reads CASSYSGLARRDEQFF. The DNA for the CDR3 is TGTGCCAGCAGTTACTCGGGACTAGCGAGAAGAGATGAGCAGTTCTTC.